The text below deals with one T cell receptor beta chain. The target antigen is unknown. V was pared by 5 bases and J by 4 bases, with 8 bases of the junction left unmatched. This CDR3 spans 15 amino acids. Germline V CDR1 and CDR2: MNHNS, SASEGT. TCRdb's copy holds only in-frame clones and misses some; the assay was immunoSEQ multiplex PCR. The sample consists of a few million clones, just over 90% of them appearing once. It was CD45RO-negative cells, positively selected for CCR7, that made up naive CD8 cells, with terminally differentiated effector memory CD45RA+ cells excluded. This sample is drawn from a study of shared clonotypes between healthy human individuals. On the study more broadly: Per donor, three plates held CD4 naive cells, three held CD4 memory, two held CD8 naive and one held CD8 memory. Whole-study findings and limits: Around 5% of naive CD4 clonotypes were common to a few donors. Naive subsets usually exceeded memory subsets in estimated richness.

The chain employs TRBV6-1 and TRBJ1-5; the match to TRBD1 covers 7 bases. The origin of this receptor is a young man in good health. Some clones in this sample may be carry-over from other donors' samples. Sequencing used naive CD8+ T cells from PBMCs. The CDR3 loop is CASSSHRGLNQPQHF. The DNA of the CDR3 is TGTGCCAGCAGTTCACACAGGGGCCTAAATCAGCCCCAGCATTTT.